The 30 T cell receptor beta chains below were found in one sample sequenced in a study of monozygotic twins with inflammatory bowel disease. TCRdb reanalyzed the 5' RACE reads, giving one entry per CDR3 protein sequence and no DNA. The listing records around 100,000 distinct CDR3 sequences. Sequencing was done on a sample of blood. Receptors were obtained from a human donor with ulcerative colitis or Crohn's disease, or a healthy co-twin of an affected twin (not recorded which).

V and J are TRBV5-1 and TRBJ2-3. Per the germline V gene, CDR1 is SGHRS and CDR2 is YFSETQ. CDR3 length: 14 residues. CDR3 in amino acids: CASSSSQGTDTQYF.

The J gene is TRBJ2-7, the V gene TRBV9; TCRdb gives TRBD1 as the D gene, but with no DNA this cannot be confirmed. The CDR3 runs to 14 residues. Germline lookup yields CDR1 SGDLS and CDR2 YYNGEE. This CDR3 reads CASSVTGSDYEQYF.

J is TRBJ1-4 and V is TRBV12-3 or TRBV12-4; TCRdb's D gene call, TRBD1, goes unchecked for lack of DNA. The CDR3 covers 16 residues. CDR3 loop: CASSTQEGVPNEKLFF.

The CDR3 sequence is CASSLMTSRSGELFF. J is TRBJ2-2 and V is TRBV7-2; TCRdb selects TRBD2, and the lack of DNA leaves this call unchecked. CDR3 length equals 15 residues. Per germline, CDR1 SGHTA and CDR2 FQGNSA.

The chain carries TRBV19 and TRBJ1-5; TCRdb indicates TRBD1, and absent DNA this call remains unverified. The germline gives CDR1 LNHDA, CDR2 SQIVND (reference sequence). The CDR3 is made up of 16 amino acids. Here the CDR3 reads CASSILGQGADQPQHF. Full variable domain (outside the CDR3, taken from reference TRBV19 and TRBJ1-5): DGGITQSPKYLFRKEGQNVTLSCEQNLNHDAMYWYRQDPGQGLRLIYYSQIVNDFQKGDIAEGYSVSREKKESFPLTVTSAQKNPTAFYLCASSILGQGADQPQHFGDGTRLSIL.

This rearrangement joins TRBV19 to TRBJ2-7; the D call from TCRdb, TRBD1, cannot be confirmed without DNA. Looked up from germline, CDR1 is LNHDA and CDR2 is SQIVND (reference sequence). The CDR3 runs to 14 residues. This chain's CDR3 is CASSTLGQLWEQYF.

The chain carries TRBV5-1 and TRBJ2-7; TCRdb selects TRBD2, and the lack of DNA leaves this call unchecked. Germline CDR1 SGHRS, CDR2 YFSETQ. This CDR3 spans 14 amino acids. CDR3: CASNEGPGAHEQYF.

The chain couples TRBV7-2 to TRBJ2-7; TCRdb picks TRBD1, but there is no DNA to check that call. The CDR3 covers 15 residues. Germline V gene data show CDR1 as SGHTA and CDR2 as FQGNSA. This CDR3 reads CASSPRLGGANEQYF.

CDR3 residues: CASSLDRDNYNSPLHF. This rearrangement joins TRBV7-2 to TRBJ1-6; TCRdb lists TRBD1, though no DNA is available to test this call. CDR1 is SGHTA, CDR2 FQGNSA, per germline. The CDR3 has 16 amino acids.

The genes are TRBV2 and TRBJ2-7; TCRdb names TRBD1, which stays unverified in the absence of DNA. Germline CDR1 reads SNHLY; CDR2 reads FYNNEI. This CDR3 has 15 residues. CDR3 sequence: CASSHPGDRVEEQYF.

The J gene is TRBJ2-3, the V gene TRBV24-1. The CDR3 consists of 13 residues. Germline loops: CDR1 KGHDR, CDR2 SFDVKD. CDR3 loop: CATSGSVTDTQYF.

V gene TRBV20-1 combines with J gene TRBJ2-1; the D gene TCRdb calls, TRBD2, cannot be checked with no DNA. The CDR3 totals 14 residues. Germline CDR1 is DFQATT and CDR2 is SNEGSKA (reference sequence). The CDR3 sequence is CSEVAGGRTNEQFF.

This chain links TRBV5-1 with TRBJ2-6; absent DNA, TCRdb's TRBD1 call cannot be checked. The CDR3 is 15 amino acids. In germline, CDR1 is SGHRS, CDR2 YFSETQ. CDR3 amino acids: CASSLETGQFNVLTF.

The rearrangement joins TRBV3-1 to TRBJ2-1; the D call from TCRdb, TRBD1, cannot be confirmed without DNA. This CDR3 comprises 12 residues. CDR1 and CDR2 from the germline V gene are LGHDT and YNNKEL (reference sequence). CDR3 in amino acids: CASSQMTGRQFF.

V and J are TRBV20-1 and TRBJ2-7; TCRdb's D gene call, TRBD2, goes unchecked for lack of DNA. This CDR3 is built from 14 residues. From germline, CDR1 is DFQATT and CDR2 SNEGSKA (reference sequence). CDR3 in amino acids: CSANRDWSSYEQYF.

The genes are TRBV4-3 and TRBJ2-3; TCRdb picks TRBD2, but there is no DNA to check that call. Per the germline V gene, CDR1 is LGHNA and CDR2 is YSLEER. The CDR3 consists of 17 residues. The CDR3 protein is CASSQGFTSGNTDTQYF.

The rearrangement joins TRBV12-3 or TRBV12-4 to TRBJ1-1. The CDR3 loop spans 15 amino acids. CDR3 in amino acids: CASSLAGLENTEAFF.

Here the CDR3 reads CSVTPYSSYNEQFF. This rearrangement joins TRBV20-1 to TRBJ2-1. CDR3 length: 14 residues. Germline lookup yields CDR1 DFQATT and CDR2 SNEGSKA (reference sequence).

This sequence joins TRBV14 and TRBJ1-2; the TCRdb D gene call, TRBD1, has no DNA to confirm it. Germline CDR1 is SGHDN and CDR2 is FVKESK. This CDR3 is 13 amino acids long. CDR3 loop: CASSQGGAGGYTF. Full variable domain (remainder filled in from reference TRBV14 and TRBJ1-2): EAGVTQFPSHSVIEKGQTVTLRCDPISGHDNLYWYRRVMGKEIKFLLHFVKESKQDESGMPNNRFLAERTGGTYSTLKVQPAELEDSGVYFCASSQGGAGGYTFGSGTRLTVV.

CDR3 sequence: CASSPSTRNEQFF. The chain carries TRBV12-3 or TRBV12-4 and TRBJ2-1. The CDR3 is made up of 13 amino acids.

The V and J genes are TRBV12-3 or TRBV12-4 and TRBJ2-2; TCRdb names TRBD1, which stays unverified in the absence of DNA. This CDR3 has 15 amino acids. The CDR3 sequence: CASSLWGRHTGELFF.

V and J are TRBV6-5 and TRBJ1-1; TCRdb lists TRBD1, though no DNA is available to test this call. The germline V gene encodes CDR1 MNHEY and CDR2 SVGAGI. The CDR3 is made up of 15 amino acids. CDR3 residues: CASSFTGTGNTEAFF.

This chain uses TRBV5-4 with TRBJ2-1. Germline V lookup: CDR1 SGHNT, CDR2 YYREEE (reference sequence). The CDR3 is 16 amino acids. The CDR3: CASSLVSREPYNEQFF.

The chain couples TRBV20-1 to TRBJ2-7; no DNA is available, so the TRBD1 call from TCRdb remains unchecked. CDR1 DFQATT and CDR2 SNEGSKA come from the germline V gene (reference sequence). The CDR3 runs to 13 residues. CDR3 sequence reads: CSASNQGTREQYF.

The chain uses TRBV5-6 and TRBJ2-5. CDR3 length: 13 amino acids. CDR1 and CDR2 from the germline V gene are SGHDT and YYEEEE. The CDR3 region is CASSLAISETQYF.

The rearrangement joins TRBV27 to TRBJ2-7. CDR3 size: 12 residues. Germline values: CDR1 MNHEY, CDR2 SMNVEV (reference sequence). CDR3 region: CASSFEFGEQYF.

The V gene is TRBV20-1, the J gene TRBJ2-1; TCRdb proposes TRBD2, but this gene call is untestable without DNA. The CDR3 has 18 residues. CDR1 is DFQATT and CDR2 is SNEGSKA in the germline V gene (reference sequence). The CDR3: CSATNPAGTSGGYNEQFF.

The gene calls are TRBV20-1 and TRBJ2-5; TCRdb calls TRBD1, which cannot be checked without DNA. From germline, CDR1 is DFQATT and CDR2 SNEGSKA (reference sequence). This CDR3 region has 14 residues. This chain's CDR3 is CSASQGARVETQYF.

This rearrangement joins TRBV5-1 to TRBJ2-7; TCRdb outputs TRBD1, but without DNA this stays unchecked. This CDR3 has 14 amino acids. Germline CDR1 and CDR2: SGHRS and YFSETQ. The CDR3 loop is CASSWTGGGYEQYF.

The chain joins TRBV27 to TRBJ1-6. This CDR3 spans 15 amino acids. The germline CDR1 and CDR2 sequences are MNHEY and SMNVEV (reference sequence). CDR3 in amino acids: CASSYYSSYNSPLHF.